This T cell receptor (beta chain) originates from a study of cytomegalovirus exposure and HLA in healthy donors. Both 60 Vbeta primers and 13 Jbeta primers went into the PCR. Method: immunoSEQ multiplex PCR; TCRdb's copy keeps in-frame clones and lacks some. The sample lists about 200,000 clones, 82% occurring once. This TCR was sampled from a woman in her forties in good health and CMV-seronegative. What was sequenced was PBMCs.

CDR3 sequence: CASSSGTGIHYGNTIYF. DNA for the CDR3: TGCGCCAGCAGTTCCGGGACAGGGATTCACTATGGAAACACCATATATTTT. V gene TRBV5-1 combines with J gene TRBJ1-3; 9 positions match TRBD1. CDR1 and CDR2 from the germline V gene are SGHRS and YFSETQ. The CDR3 contains 17 residues. Trimming cost V 5 bases and J 3 bases; bases outside gene matches: 12.